In this sample, the clone carrying this T cell receptor (beta chain) turned up a few times. Its antigen is not known. This sample is part of a study of human T cells and chemical hapten exposure. TCRdb re-called the RACE reads with MiXCR, one entry per CDR3 protein. The sample has fewer than 400,000 distinct CDR3 sequences; around 7% are singletons. Described time point: patch test 1, 2 weeks after DPC sensitization. Treatment of the sample: therapeutic diphenylcyclopropenone sensitization with weekly scalp DPC. Alopecia patients, 18 to 70 years old and DPC-suitable, served as donors. Study-wide results and caveats: Among TCRs, those above 1 in 1000 frequency were unaffected by DPC sensitization. The study found that PT1 expanded TCR counts correlated positively with patch test score.

CDR3 length: 13 amino acids. V was cut by 8 bases and J by 4 bases, with 9 bases left in between. The rearrangement links TRBV12-3 or TRBV12-4 to TRBJ2-6, with D unresolved. The sample here was whole blood, taken in connection with sensitization to the hapten diphenylcyclopropenone (DPC). The source is a woman aged 18 to 35 with alopecia areata. Some clones in this sample may be carry-over from other donors' samples. The CDR3 region has the DNA TGTGCCAGCCGCCCGGCCGGGGCCAACGTCCTGACTTTC. Translated: CASRPAGANVLTF.